Listed below are T cell receptor beta chains from one sample, sequenced in a study of graft-versus-host responses after intestinal transplantation. Their cognate antigens are unknown. Here immunoSEQ multiplex PCR was the method, and the copy in TCRdb shows in-frame clones only, minus some. Of 60,000 to 80,000 clones listed, 90% are singletons. This specimen consisted of unstimulated CD8+ T cells sorted from spleen or lymph node cells, obtained before intestinal transplant. These receptors were taken from a human donor who received an intestinal transplant. Both conserved end residues are part of each CDR3. The order of the fields is clone size, V gene, J gene, D gene, CDR3 protein, CDR3 DNA. D genes are given only for firm matches. Some rows have no size entry. The others give once, few or many, or a class for an expanded clone.

clone_size: -; v_call: TRBV9; j_call: TRBJ1-6; d_call: -; cdr3_aa: CASSAGGPPLHF; cdr3_nt: TGTGCCAGCAGCGCAGGAGGTCCACCCCTCCACTTT
clone_size: -; v_call: TRBV5-1; j_call: TRBJ2-3; d_call: -; cdr3_aa: CASSFRLLTDTQYF; cdr3_nt: TGCGCCAGCAGCTTTAGACTCCTCACAGATACGCAGTATTTT
clone_size: -; v_call: TRBV11-2; j_call: TRBJ1-6; d_call: -; cdr3_aa: CASSLAGERMMKNSPLHF; cdr3_nt: TGTGCCAGCAGCTTGGCGGGGGAGAGAATGATGAAGAATTCACCCCTCCACTTT
clone_size: -; v_call: TRBV9; j_call: TRBJ1-1; d_call: -; cdr3_aa: CASSADSGTEAFF; cdr3_nt: TGTGCCAGCAGCGCCGACTCGGGGACTGAAGCTTTCTTT
clone_size: -; v_call: TRBV14; j_call: TRBJ2-7; d_call: -; cdr3_aa: CASSHGYEQYF; cdr3_nt: TGTGCCAGCAGCCACGGGTACGAGCAGTACTTC
clone_size: -; v_call: TRBV7-6; j_call: TRBJ2-1; d_call: -; cdr3_aa: CASSLAGEQFF; cdr3_nt: TGTGCCAGCAGCTTAGCCGGTGAGCAGTTCTTC
clone_size: -; v_call: TRBV13; j_call: TRBJ2-5; d_call: TRBD1; cdr3_aa: CASSDRDRWETQYF; cdr3_nt: TGTGCCAGCAGCGACCGGGACAGGTGGGAGACCCAGTACTTC
clone_size: -; v_call: TRBV6-1; j_call: TRBJ2-5; d_call: TRBD1; cdr3_aa: CASSLGTGGRETQYF; cdr3_nt: TGTGCCAGCAGTCTTGGGACAGGGGGACGAGAGACCCAGTACTTC
clone_size: -; v_call: TRBV27; j_call: TRBJ2-7; d_call: -; cdr3_aa: CASSLSNGGPTTSGQYF; cdr3_nt: TGTGCCAGCAGTTTATCCAATGGCGGTCCTACTACGAGCGGGCAGTACTTC
clone_size: once; v_call: TRBV7-7; j_call: TRBJ2-6; d_call: -; cdr3_aa: CASSPGWAGANVLTF; cdr3_nt: TGTGCTAGCAGCCCAGGTTGGGCTGGGGCCAACGTCCTGACTTTC
clone_size: -; v_call: TRBV7-2; j_call: TRBJ1-6; d_call: -; cdr3_aa: CASSLAQLSSYNSPLHF; cdr3_nt: TGTGCCAGCAGCTTAGCACAGCTCTCCTCCTATAATTCACCCCTCCACTTT
clone_size: -; v_call: TRBV29-1; j_call: TRBJ1-4; d_call: TRBD1; cdr3_aa: CSVRDSHEKLFF; cdr3_nt: TGCAGCGTACGGGACAGCCATGAAAAACTGTTTTTT
clone_size: once; v_call: TRBV11-2; j_call: TRBJ2-7; d_call: -; cdr3_aa: CASSLEGSGTYEQYF; cdr3_nt: TGTGCCAGCAGCTTAGAGGGGTCAGGGACCTACGAGCAGTACTTC
clone_size: -; v_call: TRBV23-1; j_call: TRBJ1-5; d_call: -; cdr3_aa: CASSQFGPVQAAPQHF; cdr3_nt: TGCGCCAGCAGTCAATTTGGACCCGTACAGGCGGCGCCCCAGCATTTT
clone_size: few; v_call: TRBV29-1; j_call: TRBJ1-2; d_call: -; cdr3_aa: CSVREEDGYTF; cdr3_nt: TGCAGCGTTCGGGAAGAGGATGGCTACACCTTC
clone_size: -; v_call: TRBV5-6; j_call: TRBJ2-1; d_call: TRBD1; cdr3_aa: CASSLGQGALYEQFF; cdr3_nt: TGTGCCAGCAGCTTGGGGCAGGGGGCCCTCTATGAGCAGTTCTTC
clone_size: -; v_call: TRBV5-1; j_call: TRBJ2-3; d_call: -; cdr3_aa: CASSPWTASTDTQYF; cdr3_nt: TGCGCCAGCAGCCCCTGGACAGCTAGCACAGATACGCAGTATTTT
clone_size: -; v_call: TRBV7-9; j_call: TRBJ1-2; d_call: -; cdr3_aa: CASSFGGEGGYTF; cdr3_nt: TGTGCCAGCAGCTTTGGTGGGGAGGGTGGCTACACCTTC
clone_size: -; v_call: TRBV15; j_call: TRBJ2-3; d_call: TRBD2; cdr3_aa: CATSRGTSGGTTDTQYF; cdr3_nt: TGTGCCACCAGCAGAGGGACTAGCGGGGGAACCACAGATACGCAGTATTTT
clone_size: -; v_call: TRBV29-1; j_call: TRBJ1-2; d_call: -; cdr3_aa: CSVEDQRGADGYTF; cdr3_nt: TGCAGCGTTGAAGATCAACGGGGGGCAGATGGCTACACCTTC
clone_size: once; v_call: TRBV5-1; j_call: TRBJ2-1; d_call: -; cdr3_aa: CASSLGDIGNEQFF; cdr3_nt: TGCGCCAGCAGCTTGGGGGACATTGGCAATGAGCAGTTCTTC
clone_size: once; v_call: TRBV5-4; j_call: TRBJ2-1; d_call: TRBD2; cdr3_aa: CASSSSGGNEQFF; cdr3_nt: TGTGCCAGCAGTTCTAGCGGGGGCAATGAGCAGTTCTTC
clone_size: -; v_call: TRBV13; j_call: TRBJ2-2; d_call: -; cdr3_aa: CASSGDTGELFF; cdr3_nt: TGTGCCAGCAGCGGAGACACCGGGGAGCTGTTTTTT
clone_size: once; v_call: TRBV6-5; j_call: TRBJ2-1; d_call: -; cdr3_aa: CASSYSRLGGYNEQFF; cdr3_nt: TGTGCCAGCAGTTACTCGAGGTTAGGGGGCTACAATGAGCAGTTCTTC
clone_size: -; v_call: TRBV4-1; j_call: TRBJ2-3; d_call: -; cdr3_aa: CASRPRSTDTQYF; cdr3_nt: TGCGCCAGCCGCCCCCGGAGCACAGATACGCAGTATTTT
clone_size: -; v_call: TRBV4-1; j_call: TRBJ2-2; d_call: -; cdr3_aa: CASSTRQITGELFF; cdr3_nt: TGCGCCAGCAGCACCAGACAGATCACCGGGGAGCTGTTTTTT
clone_size: -; v_call: TRBV6-5; j_call: TRBJ2-7; d_call: -; cdr3_aa: CASSLTGSRDEQYF; cdr3_nt: TGTGCCAGCAGTTTGACGGGAAGCCGGGACGAGCAGTACTTC
clone_size: -; v_call: TRBV9; j_call: TRBJ2-2; d_call: TRBD1; cdr3_aa: CASSAQGARYTGELFF; cdr3_nt: TGTGCCAGCAGCGCCCAGGGGGCGAGGTACACCGGGGAGCTGTTTTTT
clone_size: -; v_call: TRBV4-1; j_call: TRBJ1-4; d_call: -; cdr3_aa: CASGRGREVNEKLFF; cdr3_nt: TGCGCCAGCGGCCGAGGGAGGGAGGTGAATGAAAAACTGTTTTTT
clone_size: once; v_call: TRBV5-1; j_call: TRBJ2-7; d_call: -; cdr3_aa: CASSLALGRNEQYF; cdr3_nt: TGCGCCAGCAGCTTGGCTTTAGGGAGGAACGAGCAGTACTTC
clone_size: few; v_call: TRBV6-6; j_call: TRBJ2-7; d_call: -; cdr3_aa: CATCRDVRGYEQYF; cdr3_nt: TGTGCCACCTGCCGCGACGTCCGGGGGTACGAGCAGTACTTC
clone_size: once; v_call: TRBV4-1; j_call: TRBJ1-1; d_call: -; cdr3_aa: CASSQDPLLPEAFF; cdr3_nt: TGCGCCAGCAGCCAAGATCCCCTCCTCCCTGAAGCTTTCTTT
clone_size: -; v_call: TRBV13; j_call: TRBJ2-7; d_call: TRBD1; cdr3_aa: CASRAGQAYEQYF; cdr3_nt: TGTGCCAGCAGGGCTGGACAGGCCTACGAGCAGTACTTC
clone_size: few; v_call: TRBV4-1; j_call: TRBJ1-4; d_call: -; cdr3_aa: CASSQGTTTNEKLFF; cdr3_nt: TGCGCCAGCAGCCAAGGGACAACAACTAATGAAAAACTGTTTTTT
clone_size: -; v_call: TRBV27; j_call: TRBJ2-5; d_call: TRBD1; cdr3_aa: CASSLRARGRETQYF; cdr3_nt: TGTGCCAGCAGTTTACGGGCAAGGGGGCGAGAGACCCAGTACTTC
clone_size: -; v_call: TRBV13; j_call: TRBJ1-1; d_call: -; cdr3_aa: CASSSLAGTEAFF; cdr3_nt: TGTGCCAGCAGCAGCCTTGCGGGAACTGAAGCTTTCTTT
clone_size: -; v_call: TRBV7-9; j_call: TRBJ1-1; d_call: -; cdr3_aa: CASSSTGRGAFF; cdr3_nt: TGTGCCAGCAGCTCTACCGGGAGAGGAGCTTTCTTT